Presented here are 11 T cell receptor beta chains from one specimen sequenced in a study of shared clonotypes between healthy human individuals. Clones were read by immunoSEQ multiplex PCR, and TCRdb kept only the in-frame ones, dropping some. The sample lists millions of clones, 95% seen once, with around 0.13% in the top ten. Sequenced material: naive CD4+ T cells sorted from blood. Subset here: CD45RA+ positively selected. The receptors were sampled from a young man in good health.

The CDR3 spells CASLRRAGAIDTQYF. CDR3 bases: TGTGCCAGCCTACGGCGTGCGGGGGCCATAGATACGCAGTATTTT. The V gene is TRBV18, the J gene TRBJ2-3; tentative D call: TRBD2 (7 bases). V was pared by 8 bases and J by 5 bases, with 20 bases between. The CDR3 is 15 residues long. Looked up from germline, CDR1 is KGHSH and CDR2 is LQKENI.

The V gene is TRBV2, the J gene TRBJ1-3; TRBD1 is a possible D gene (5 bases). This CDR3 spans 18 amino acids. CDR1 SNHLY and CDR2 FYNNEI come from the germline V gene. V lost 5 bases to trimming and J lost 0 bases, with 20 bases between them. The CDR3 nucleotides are TGTGCCAGCAGTCGCGGACAAGTGTCAACTTACTCTGGAAACACCATATATTTT. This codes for CASSRGQVSTYSGNTIYF.

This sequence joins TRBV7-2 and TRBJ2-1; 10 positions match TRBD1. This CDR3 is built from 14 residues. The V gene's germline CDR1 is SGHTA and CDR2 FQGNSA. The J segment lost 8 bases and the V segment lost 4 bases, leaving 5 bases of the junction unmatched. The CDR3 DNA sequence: TGTGCCAGCAGCTCCCGGGACAGGGGCCATGAGCAGTTCTTC. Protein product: CASSSRDRGHEQFF.

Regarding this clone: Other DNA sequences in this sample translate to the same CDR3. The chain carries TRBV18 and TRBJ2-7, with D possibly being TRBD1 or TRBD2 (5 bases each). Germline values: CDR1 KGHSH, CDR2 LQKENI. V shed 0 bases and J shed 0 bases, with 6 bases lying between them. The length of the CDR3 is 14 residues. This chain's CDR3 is CASSPPGTSYEQYF. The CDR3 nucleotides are TGTGCCAGCTCACCACCCGGGACCTCCTACGAGCAGTACTTC.

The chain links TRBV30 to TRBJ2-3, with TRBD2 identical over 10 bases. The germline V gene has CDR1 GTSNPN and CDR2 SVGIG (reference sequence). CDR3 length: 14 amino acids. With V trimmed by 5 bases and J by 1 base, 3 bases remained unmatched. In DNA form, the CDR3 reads TGTGCCTGGGACCTAGCGGGGGGCACAGATACGCAGTATTTT. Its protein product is CAWDLAGGTDTQYF.

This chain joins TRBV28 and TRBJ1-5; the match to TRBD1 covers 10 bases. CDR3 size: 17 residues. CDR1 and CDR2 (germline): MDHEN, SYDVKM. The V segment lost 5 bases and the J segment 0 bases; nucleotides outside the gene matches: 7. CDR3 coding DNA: TGTGCCAGCAGTCTAGGGACAGGGGTTTATAGCAATCAGCCCCAGCATTTT. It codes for CASSLGTGVYSNQPQHF. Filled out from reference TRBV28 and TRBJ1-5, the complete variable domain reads DVKVTQSSRYLVKRTGEKVFLECVQDMDHENMFWYRQDPGLGLRLIYFSYDVKMKEKGDIPEGYSVSREKKERFSLILESASTNQTSMYLCASSLGTGVYSNQPQHFGDGTRLSIL.

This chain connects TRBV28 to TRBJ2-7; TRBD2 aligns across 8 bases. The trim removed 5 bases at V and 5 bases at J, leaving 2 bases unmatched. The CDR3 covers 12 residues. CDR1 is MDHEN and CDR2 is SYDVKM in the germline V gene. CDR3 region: CASSLLADEQYF. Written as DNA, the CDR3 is TGTGCCAGCAGTCTACTAGCGGACGAGCAGTACTTC.

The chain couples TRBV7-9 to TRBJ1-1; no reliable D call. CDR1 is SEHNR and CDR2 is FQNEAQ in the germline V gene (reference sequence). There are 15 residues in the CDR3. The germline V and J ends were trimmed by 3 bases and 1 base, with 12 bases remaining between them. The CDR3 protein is CASSFSATSNTEAFF. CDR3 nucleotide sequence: TGTGCCAGCAGCTTCTCCGCCACCTCGAACACTGAAGCTTTCTTT.

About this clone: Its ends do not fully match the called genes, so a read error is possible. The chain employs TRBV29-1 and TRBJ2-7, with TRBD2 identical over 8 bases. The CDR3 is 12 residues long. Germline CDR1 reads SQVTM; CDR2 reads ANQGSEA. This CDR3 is CSVDALGGRLLF. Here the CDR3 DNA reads TGCAGCGTTGACGCTCTCGGCGGGAGGCTCCTCTTC.

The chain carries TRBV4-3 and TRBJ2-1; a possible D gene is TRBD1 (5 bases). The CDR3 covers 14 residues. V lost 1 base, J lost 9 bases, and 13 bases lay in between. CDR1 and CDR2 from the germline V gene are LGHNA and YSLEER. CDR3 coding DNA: TGCGCCAGCAGCCAAGCGTCAGGGTTTGGTGAGCAGTTCTTC. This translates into CASSQASGFGEQFF.

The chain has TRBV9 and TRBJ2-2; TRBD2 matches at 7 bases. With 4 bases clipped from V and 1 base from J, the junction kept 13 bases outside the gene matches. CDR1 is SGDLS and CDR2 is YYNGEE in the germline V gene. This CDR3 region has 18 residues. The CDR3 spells CASSPRAGDVRNTGELFF. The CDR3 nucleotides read TGTGCCAGCAGCCCAAGGGCGGGGGACGTGAGGAACACCGGGGAGCTGTTTTTT. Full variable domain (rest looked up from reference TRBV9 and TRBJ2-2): DSGVTQTPKHLITATGQRVTLRCSPRSGDLSVYWYQQSLDQGLQFLIQYYNGEERAKGNILERFSAQQFPDLHSELNLSSLELGDSALYFCASSPRAGDVRNTGELFFGEGSRLTVL.